A single sample gave rise to the 21 T cell receptor beta chains below, sequenced in a study of response to subunit inactivated influenza vaccine. TCRdb reprocessed the RT-PCR reads via MiXCR and lists one record per CDR3 protein. The table includes around 540,000 distinct CDR3 sequences, over 9.5% detected once. This specimen was PBMCs from blood, taken on the day of vaccination. These receptors all stem from a man aged 50 to 59 who received an inactivated influenza vaccine.

CDR3 bases: TGTGCCAGCAGTGTTCACCTCGAGACAGCCACCCAAGAGACCCAGTACTTC. Translating it yields CASSVHLETATQETQYF. This chain connects TRBV28 to TRBJ2-5; the D gene is possibly TRBD1 (5 bases). Trimming cost V 5 bases and J 1 base, with 20 bases left between them. This CDR3 comprises 17 residues. CDR1 MDHEN and CDR2 SYDVKM come from the germline V gene. Full variable domain (rest looked up from reference TRBV28 and TRBJ2-5): DVKVTQSSRYLVKRTGEKVFLECVQDMDHENMFWYRQDPGLGLRLIYFSYDVKMKEKGDIPEGYSVSREKKERFSLILESASTNQTSMYLCASSVHLETATQETQYFGPGTRLLVL.

The sample holds a few counts of this clonotype. The chain has TRBV5-1 and TRBJ2-5; the D gene is possibly TRBD1 (6 bases). Germline CDR1 is SGHRS and CDR2 is YFSETQ. This CDR3 has 14 amino acids. V was cut by 4 bases and J by 3 bases, with 13 bases left in between. CDR3 in DNA: TGCGCCAGCAGCCACGGGACATCCAAAGAGACCCAGTACTTC. This encodes CASSHGTSKETQYF.

This clonotype was observed many times. This rearrangement joins TRBV7-2 to TRBJ2-5; the match to TRBD1 covers 9 bases. V lost 3 bases, J lost 5 bases, and 7 bases stayed unmatched. This CDR3 comprises 15 residues. The germline CDR1 and CDR2 sequences are SGHTA and FQGNSA. CDR3 sequence reads: CASSLNRGQVETQYF. The CDR3 region has the DNA TGTGCCAGCAGCTTGAACAGGGGGCAGGTGGAGACCCAGTACTTC. Variable domain in full (rest from reference TRBV7-2 and TRBJ2-5): GAGVSQSPSNKVTEKGKDVELRCDPISGHTALYWYRQSLGQGLEFLIYFQGNSAPDKSGLPSDRFSAERTGGSVSTLTIQRTQQEDSAVYLCASSLNRGQVETQYFGPGTRLLVL.

This clonotype was seen only a few times. DNA for the CDR3: TGTGCCAGCACCTTGGGGGGGGCAGGTGGCGAGACCCAGTACTTC. Amino acids: CASTLGGAGGETQYF. The chain is built from TRBV12-3 or TRBV12-4 and TRBJ2-5; D possibly corresponds to TRBD2 (7 bases). The CDR3 spans 15 residues. The V end lost 7 bases, the J end lost 5 bases, and 20 bases lay between the germline ends.

CDR3 sequence (DNA): TGTGCCAGCAGTTACACCGACAGGGGTTCCTTTAAGACTGAAGCTTTCTTT. Translating gives CASSYTDRGSFKTEAFF. This chain joins TRBV6-2 or TRBV6-3 and TRBJ1-1; 8 nucleotides line up with TRBD1. There are 17 residues in the CDR3. Germline V gene data show CDR1 as MNHEY and CDR2 as SVGEGT. Trimming removed 2 bases from V and 5 bases from J; junction bases left unmatched: 13.

V is TRBV30 and J is TRBJ2-1, with TRBD2 matching 8 bases. Germline lookup yields CDR1 GTSNPN and CDR2 SVGIG (reference sequence). The V and J ends lost 3 bases and 10 bases, in that order; junction bases with no gene match: 8. CDR3 length: 13 residues. The CDR3 nucleotides read TGTGCCTGGAGCGTAGGATTAGCGGGGGAGCAGTTCTTC. It encodes CAWSVGLAGEQFF.

The V call is TRBV4-1, the J call TRBJ2-3; D possibly matches TRBD1 or TRBD2 (6 bases each). Trimming shortened V by 7 bases and J by 2 bases, and 13 bases separated the two germline ends. This CDR3 comprises 14 residues. Germline V gene lookup returns CDR1 MGHRA and CDR2 YSYEKL. DNA of the CDR3: TGCGCCAGCAACGGGGGCAGCGACACAGATACGCAGTATTTT. Its protein product is CASNGGSDTDTQYF.

The CDR3 loop is CASTRGQGNNQPQHF. Here the CDR3 DNA reads TGTGCCAGCACCCGGGGGCAGGGAAACAATCAGCCCCAGCATTTT. V usage is TRBV6-1 and J usage is TRBJ1-5; the D gene is possibly TRBD1 (6 bases). The germline V gene has CDR1 MNHNS and CDR2 SASEGT. V was shortened by 7 bases and J by 3 bases, with 16 bases between the two germline ends. The CDR3 totals 15 residues.

This rearrangement joins TRBV11-2 to TRBJ2-7; 9 nucleotides line up with TRBD1. Germline V gene data show CDR1 as SGHAT and CDR2 as FQNNGV. The CDR3 is made up of 15 amino acids. V lost 5 bases and J lost 7; bases outside the gene matches: 12. In nucleotides, the CDR3 is TGTGCCAGCAGCCCTACCGGGACAGGGACGGGGGAGCAGTACTTC. Translation gives CASSPTGTGTGEQYF.

This clonotype showed up just a few times. The chain recombines TRBV11-2 with TRBJ1-5; D remains unclear. Trimming cost V 7 bases and J 4 bases, with 11 bases left between them. Per germline, CDR1 SGHAT and CDR2 FQNNGV. The CDR3 runs to 13 residues. In DNA, the CDR3 is TGTGCCAGCACCCAGGACCGTAATCAGCCCCAGCATTTT. It specifies CASTQDRNQPQHF.

This clonotype was found many times. The rearrangement links TRBV12-3 or TRBV12-4 to TRBJ2-3; D is possibly TRBD2 (6 bases). V dropped 10 bases and J dropped 0 bases, with 14 bases sitting between them. This CDR3 has 14 residues. The CDR3 nucleotides are TGTGCCATCAGGCGGGGCGGGAGCACAGATACGCAGTATTTT. Translation: CAIRRGGSTDTQYF.

V usage is TRBV12-3 or TRBV12-4 and J usage is TRBJ2-5; 7 bases are shared with TRBD1. This CDR3 is 13 amino acids long. V lost 6 bases and J lost 2; bases outside the gene matches: 3. The CDR3 nucleotides are TGTGCCAGCAGGGGGACAGTTCAAGAGACCCAGTACTTC. This gives the protein CASRGTVQETQYF.

V and J are TRBV2 and TRBJ2-7, with 7 bases fitting TRBD1. The CDR3 is 16 amino acids. Germline lookup yields CDR1 SNHLY and CDR2 FYNNEI. Trimming took 6 bases from V and 1 from J; bases not matched to a gene: 12. CDR3 loop: CASSLMGTDYSYEQYF. The CDR3 DNA sequence: TGTGCCAGCAGCCTTATGGGGACAGATTATTCCTACGAGCAGTACTTC. The entire variable domain, with the rest obtained from reference TRBV2 and TRBJ2-7, is as follows: EPEVTQTPSHQVTQMGQEVILRCVPISNHLYFYWYRQILGQKVEFLVSFYNNEISEKSEIFDDQFSVERPDGSNFTLKIRSTKLEDSAMYFCASSLMGTDYSYEQYFGPGTRLTVT.

The V call is TRBV12-3 or TRBV12-4, the J call TRBJ2-1; D assignment may be TRBD1 or TRBD2 (6 bases each). The CDR3 length is 18 residues. V lost 6 bases, J lost 3 bases, and 24 bases lay in between. The CDR3 spells CASSSAALTGRLYNEQFF. In DNA, the CDR3 is TGTGCCAGCAGCTCCGCCGCCCTCACAGGGAGGCTCTACAATGAGCAGTTCTTC.

Many counts were recorded for this clonotype. The chain is built from TRBV5-1 and TRBJ2-1; D gene ambiguous. The length of the CDR3 is 15 residues. Looked up from germline, CDR1 is SGHRS and CDR2 is YFSETQ. The germline V and J ends were trimmed by 1 base and 6 bases, with 14 bases remaining between them. CDR3 residues: CASSLSPTRPNEQFF. In nucleotides, the CDR3 is TGCGCCAGCAGCTTGTCTCCAACCAGGCCCAATGAGCAGTTCTTC. The full variable domain, with the rest looked up from reference TRBV5-1 and TRBJ2-1, is KAGVTQTPRYLIKTRGQQVTLSCSPISGHRSVSWYQQTPGQGLQFLFEYFSETQRNKGNFPGRFSGRQFSNSRSEMNVSTLELGDSALYLCASSLSPTRPNEQFFGPGTRLTVL.

At least ten counts were recorded for this clonotype. The rearrangement joins TRBV6-1 to TRBJ2-2; possible D gene TRBD1, 5 bases. V was cut by 6 bases and J by 5 bases, with 16 bases left in between. The germline CDR1 and CDR2 sequences are MNHNS and SASEGT. CDR3 size: 15 residues. CDR3 in amino acids: CASSQGRGFTGELFF. In DNA form, the CDR3 reads TGTGCCAGCAGCCAGGGAAGAGGTTTTACCGGGGAGCTGTTTTTT.

This chain links TRBV29-1 with TRBJ2-5; D perhaps matches TRBD1 (6 bases). Trimming cost V 6 bases and J 5 bases, with 16 bases left between them. This CDR3 has 13 residues. The germline gives CDR1 SQVTM, CDR2 ANQGSEA. The CDR3 coding sequence is TGCAGCGTCCACGGGACACTTCGGGAGACCCAGTACTTC. Its protein is CSVHGTLRETQYF.

As to this clonotype: A read error may explain this, as a much larger clone is one base away. The chain carries TRBV9 and TRBJ2-5; D is possibly TRBD1 or TRBD2 (5 bases each). The CDR3 consists of 12 residues. V gave up 5 bases and J gave up 0 bases, with 5 bases separating them. The germline V gene encodes CDR1 SGDLS and CDR2 YYNGEE. CDR3 bases: TGTGCCAGCAGGGGGGACCAAGAGACCCAGTACTTC. Amino acids: CASRGDQETQYF.

This clonotype appeared many times. The chain has TRBV19 and TRBJ2-2, with D hard to call. The CDR3 sequence is 14 residues long. The V end lost 5 bases, the J end lost 0 bases, and 7 bases lay between the germline ends. CDR1 and CDR2 from the germline V gene are LNHDA and SQIVND (reference sequence). DNA of the CDR3: TGTGCCAGTAGTGGTTACCCGAACACCGGGGAGCTGTTTTTT. Its protein product is CASSGYPNTGELFF.

The CDR3 is CASSLDSLRYNEQFF. For the CDR3, the DNA is TGTGCCAGTAGCCTTGACAGTCTACGCTACAATGAGCAGTTCTTC. The chain combines TRBV19 with TRBJ2-1; possible D gene TRBD1, 5 bases. There are 15 residues in the CDR3. V gave up 6 bases and J gave up 3 bases, with 15 bases separating them. CDR1 is LNHDA and CDR2 is SQIVND in the germline V gene (reference sequence). Full variable domain (missing parts from reference TRBV19 and TRBJ2-1): DGGITQSPKYLFRKEGQNVTLSCEQNLNHDAMYWYRQDPGQGLRLIYYSQIVNDFQKGDIAEGYSVSREKKESFPLTVTSAQKNPTAFYLCASSLDSLRYNEQFFGPGTRLTVL.

Ten or more counts support this clonotype. The genes are TRBV5-1 and TRBJ2-7, with 8 bases matching TRBD1. The CDR3 is made up of 13 amino acids. Unmatched junction bases numbered 3, after V lost 5 bases and J lost 2 bases. Germline-derived CDR1 and CDR2 are SGHRS and YFSETQ. Here the CDR3 DNA reads TGCGCCAGCAGACCGGACAGGGCCTACGAGCAGTACTTC. This translates into CASRPDRAYEQYF.